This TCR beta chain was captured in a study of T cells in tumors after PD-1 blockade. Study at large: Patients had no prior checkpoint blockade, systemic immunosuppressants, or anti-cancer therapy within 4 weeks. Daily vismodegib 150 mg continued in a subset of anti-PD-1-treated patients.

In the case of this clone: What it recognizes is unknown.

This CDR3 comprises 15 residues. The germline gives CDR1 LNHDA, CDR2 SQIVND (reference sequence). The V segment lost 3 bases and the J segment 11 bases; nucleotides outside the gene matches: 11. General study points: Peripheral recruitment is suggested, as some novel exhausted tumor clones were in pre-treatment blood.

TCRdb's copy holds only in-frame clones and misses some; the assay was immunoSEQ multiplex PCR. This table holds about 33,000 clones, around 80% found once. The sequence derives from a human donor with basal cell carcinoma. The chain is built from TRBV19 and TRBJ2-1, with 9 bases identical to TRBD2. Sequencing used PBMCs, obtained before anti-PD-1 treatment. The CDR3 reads CASSILGGGANKQFF. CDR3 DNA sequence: TGTGCCAGTAGTATTCTAGGCGGGGGGGCTAATAAGCAGTTCTTC.